The text below deals with one TCR beta chain. What this receptor recognizes is not known. Base quality data are lacking; no much larger clone is found one base away. The time point label of this sample denotes: cells obtained before transplantation from donor or recipient. CD3+CD4+ and CD3+CD8+ populations were FACS-sorted from unstimulated pre-transplant donor and recipient cells taken from spleen or lymph nodes. Trimming takes 2 bases from V and 5 bases from J, and the germline ends sit 18 bases apart. The CDR1 and CDR2 encoded by the germline V gene are MNHEY and SVGAGI. From the cysteine through the phenylalanine, the CDR3 covers 16 amino acids. Only the CDR3 DNA is retained, 48 bases long and in frame from the first base. Libraries were constructed by the immunoSEQ multiplex PCR assay. For most patients, genomic DNA was isolated using the Qiagen DNeasy Blood and Tissue Kit and was shipped frozen to Adaptive Biotechnologies for TCR sequencing. For most patients, genomic DNA was subjected to high-throughput TCR-beta CDR3 sequencing by Adaptive Biotechnologies. Under the source paper's analysis protocol: Adaptive's ImmunoSEQ software was the source of the TCR sequencing data for roughly 19 patients, while a few other patients were processed with MiXCR and VDJtools. To correct CD4 versus CD8 sorting errors, any sequence found in both subsets at a frequency ratio below 5:1 was removed. CDR3 nucleotide sequences shared between donor and recipient were removed because their origin could not be assigned. Alloreactive clones required at least 2-fold expansion over unstimulated cells and minimum CFSE-low frequency of 0.002% (template counts) or 0.001% (read counts). A clone was considered mappable if detected in the sequenced pre-transplant spleen, lymph node, or MLR CFSE-low populations of the donor or recipient. The cumulative frequency of alloreactive clones was calculated as a percentage of all sequences, weighted by copy number. TCRdb retrieved this table from immuneACCESS and kept in-frame rearrangements only. Not all clones are present; in checked studies, unresolved V genes account for under half, and no reason is known for the remainder. The V and J calls and clone size were taken over from that table, and D and trimming were inferred from the DNA. The sample table lists approximately 90,000 clones, 80% to 85% of them with a count of one. The top ten clones comprise 0.65% to 0.95% of the sample.

The entry originates in a study of graft-versus-host responses after intestinal transplantation (dated by TCRdb to the early 2020s). Background on the whole study: The transplants that recipients got were multivisceral, liver-intestinal, or isolated intestinal. Anti-thymocyte globulin induction was given to all recipients, followed by maintenance tacrolimus and steroids for 3 to 4 years. Instead of going to the commercial service, samples from a few later patients were sequenced in-house on an Illumina MiSeq and processed with MiXCR. A peak of at least 4% donor T cells among recipient peripheral blood mononuclear cells was the definition used for donor T cell macrochimerism. After intestinal transplantation, graft-versus-host and host-versus-graft alloreactive T cell clones were followed in the graft, circulation and bone marrow using bulk TCR-beta CDR3 sequencing. The cohort enrolled under 30 intestinal transplant recipients, one of whom was a retransplant, and a few patients without pretransplant specimens were excluded. Alloreactive clones were identified by sequencing pre-transplant mixed lymphocyte reaction products and comparing them with unstimulated pre-transplant donor and recipient T cells.

Points the paper makes about the study in general: GvH clones turned up in recipient bone marrow, with some appearing earlier in ileal mucosa or blood, a pattern consistent with an intestinal mucosal origin. The relatively low number and heterogeneity of intestinal transplant patients limited the conclusions. Patients with donor T cell macrochimerism had high GvH to HvG T cell clonal ratios in their allografts. Early after transplant, peak levels of circulating GvH clones were found to be associated with declines in HvG clones.

Recombination connected TRBV6-5 to TRBJ1-1; the D segment could be TRBD1, given 5 matching bases. This TCR derives from a human donor who received an intestinal transplant. This material consisted of unstimulated CD4+ T cells sorted from spleen or lymph node cells, taken before intestinal transplant. The CDR3 loop reads CASSYRVGWGRTEAFF. The DNA sequence is as follows: TGTGCCAGCAGTTACAGGGTGGGGTGGGGGAGGACTGAAGCTTTCTTT.